This TCR beta chain derives from a study of a mutant IDH1 vaccine in newly diagnosed glioma. For the study at large: Once 4-6 weeks had passed after radiotherapy alone, vaccination started, or it started with temozolomide cycles.

Concerning this clone itself: Antigen: not known.

Time point described: week 5, during vaccination. Topical imiquimod accompanied each vaccine dose, which consisted of 300 ug of mutant IDH1 20-mer peptide. This CDR3 is built from 14 residues. Germline CDR1 and CDR2: SNHLY and FYNNEI. V was clipped by 6 bases and J by 7 bases; unmatched bases: 11. Sequencing used immunoSEQ multiplex PCR; TCRdb keeps in-frame clones, though not all of them. The table lists approximately 40,000 clones, 78% of them singletons. This specimen was PBMCs, taken from a glioma patient whose treatment included an IDH1 peptide vaccine. The chain links TRBV2 to TRBJ2-7; 8 nucleotides line up with TRBD1. The TCR was taken from a man between 40 and 49 years old with glioma. The CDR3 sequence is CASRESTGAREQYF. The DNA of the CDR3 is TGTGCCAGCAGGGAGTCGACAGGGGCGAGGGAGCAGTACTTC.